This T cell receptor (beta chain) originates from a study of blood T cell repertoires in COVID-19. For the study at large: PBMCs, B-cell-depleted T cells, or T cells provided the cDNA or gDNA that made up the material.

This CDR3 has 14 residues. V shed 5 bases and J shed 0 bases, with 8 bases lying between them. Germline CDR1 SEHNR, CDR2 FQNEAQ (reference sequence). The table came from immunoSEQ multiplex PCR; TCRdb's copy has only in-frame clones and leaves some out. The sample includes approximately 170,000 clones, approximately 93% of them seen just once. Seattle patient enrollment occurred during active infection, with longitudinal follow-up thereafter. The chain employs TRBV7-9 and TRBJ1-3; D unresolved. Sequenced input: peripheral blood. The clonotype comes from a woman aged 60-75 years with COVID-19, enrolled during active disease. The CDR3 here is CASSGSPSGNTIYF. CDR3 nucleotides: TGTGCCAGCAGCGGCAGTCCCTCTGGAAACACCATATATTTT.